The rows below give T cell receptor beta chains drawn from one sample of a study of blood T cell repertoires in COVID-19. Generated by immunoSEQ multiplex PCR, the TCRdb table keeps only in-frame clones and is missing some. The sample consists of approximately 220,000 clones, roughly 85% of them appearing once. Sequencing was performed on PBMCs or T cells enriched from blood (not recorded which). The receptors were gathered from a man aged 40-49 years who had recovered from COVID-19. CDR3s include the opening cysteine and the closing phenylalanine or tryptophan. The D gene is left open where the match is weak. Clone size is given for some rows only: seen once, a few or many times, or a class if the clone is expanded.

J gene: TRBJ2-3
V gene: TRBV6-2/TRBV6-3
D gene: TRBD1
clone size: .
CDR3 protein: CASSRQGFGTDTQYF
CDR3 DNA: TGTGCCAGCAGTCGACAGGGGTTTGGGACAGATACGCAGTATTTT

J gene: TRBJ2-7
V gene: TRBV24-1
D gene: .
clone size: .
CDR3 protein: CATSAQGKPGPARYEQYF
CDR3 DNA: TGTGCCACCAGTGCACAGGGAAAACCGGGACCGGCCCGATACGAGCAGTACTTC

J gene: TRBJ1-5
V gene: TRBV3-1/TRBV3-2
D gene: .
clone size: .
CDR3 protein: CASSPSSGDQPQHF
CDR3 DNA: TGTGCCAGCAGCCCTTCATCGGGAGATCAGCCCCAGCATTTT

J gene: TRBJ2-1
V gene: TRBV7-3
D gene: TRBD2
clone size: .
CDR3 protein: CASSLGLASYNEQFF
CDR3 DNA: TGTGCCAGCAGCTTAGGACTAGCGAGCTACAATGAGCAGTTCTTC

J gene: TRBJ1-2
V gene: TRBV20-1
D gene: .
clone size: .
CDR3 protein: CSAVDGYTF
CDR3 DNA: TGCAGTGCTGTAGATGGCTACACCTTC

J gene: TRBJ2-7
V gene: TRBV11-2
D gene: TRBD2
clone size: once
CDR3 protein: CASSLDRRLTSGRIYEQYF
CDR3 DNA: TGTGCCAGCAGCTTAGATCGTAGGCTCACTAGCGGGAGGATCTACGAGCAGTACTTC

J gene: TRBJ2-5
V gene: TRBV5-1
D gene: .
clone size: .
CDR3 protein: CASSFDRQETQYF
CDR3 DNA: TGCGCCAGCAGCTTTGACAGGCAAGAGACCCAGTACTTC

J gene: TRBJ2-4
V gene: TRBV7-2
D gene: TRBD2
clone size: few
CDR3 protein: CASSKSGRVKNIQYF
CDR3 DNA: TGTGCCAGCAGCAAGAGCGGGAGGGTCAAAAACATTCAGTACTTC

J gene: TRBJ2-7
V gene: TRBV19
D gene: TRBD1
clone size: .
CDR3 protein: CASSLRTGDSYEQYF
CDR3 DNA: TGTGCCAGTAGTTTAAGGACAGGGGATTCCTACGAGCAGTACTTC

J gene: TRBJ1-1
V gene: TRBV28
D gene: .
clone size: .
CDR3 protein: CASAQVSNTEAFF
CDR3 DNA: TGTGCCAGCGCGCAGGTTTCGAACACTGAAGCTTTCTTT

J gene: TRBJ2-1
V gene: TRBV12-3/TRBV12-4
D gene: .
clone size: .
CDR3 protein: CASSFRDEQFF
CDR3 DNA: TGTGCCAGCAGTTTCAGGGATGAGCAGTTCTTC

J gene: TRBJ2-7
V gene: TRBV27
D gene: .
clone size: .
CDR3 protein: CASSLTGSNEQYF
CDR3 DNA: TGTGCCAGCAGTTTAACGGGGTCCAACGAGCAGTACTTC

J gene: TRBJ1-1
V gene: TRBV3-1/TRBV3-2
D gene: TRBD1
clone size: .
CDR3 protein: CASSPRDSTFTEAFF
CDR3 DNA: TGTGCCAGCAGCCCCCGGGACAGTACCTTCACTGAAGCTTTCTTT

J gene: TRBJ2-7
V gene: TRBV5-1
D gene: TRBD1
clone size: .
CDR3 protein: CASSLATGQGYEQYF
CDR3 DNA: TGCGCCAGCAGCTTGGCCACTGGACAGGGCTACGAGCAGTACTTC

J gene: TRBJ2-2
V gene: TRBV11-1
D gene: .
clone size: .
CDR3 protein: CASSLAPDTRQGELFF
CDR3 DNA: TGTGCCAGCAGCTTAGCGCCGGACACGCGACAGGGGGAGCTGTTTTTT

J gene: TRBJ2-2
V gene: TRBV5-1
D gene: TRBD2
clone size: .
CDR3 protein: CASSLNSGVNTGELFF
CDR3 DNA: TGCGCCAGCAGCTTGAATAGCGGGGTTAACACCGGGGAGCTGTTTTTT

J gene: TRBJ2-7
V gene: TRBV3-1/TRBV3-2
D gene: TRBD2
clone size: .
CDR3 protein: CASSQWTSGRGAYEQYF
CDR3 DNA: TGTGCCAGCAGCCAATGGACTAGCGGGAGAGGCGCCTACGAGCAGTACTTC